This T cell receptor (beta chain) originates from a study of blood T cell repertoires in COVID-19. Study-wide context: Sources were T cells, B-cell-depleted T cells, or PBMCs; the material itself was cDNA or gDNA.

This CDR3 has 14 residues. Germline V gives CDR1 MNHEY, CDR2 SMNVEV (reference sequence). The J segment lost 3 bases and the V segment lost 4 bases, leaving 3 bases of the junction unmatched. Clones were sequenced by immunoSEQ multiplex PCR, and TCRdb holds only the in-frame ones, with some missing. The top ten hold around 0.5% of the sample, which has 150,000 to 200,000 clones, 75% to 95% seen once. The clonotype was recovered from a man over 45 with acute or convalescent COVID-19. The V gene is TRBV27, the J gene TRBJ2-7; 10 nucleotides line up with TRBD2. Sequenced input: peripheral blood. CDR3 in amino acids: CASSYGTSVYEQYF. The CDR3 DNA is TGTGCCAGCAGTTACGGGACTAGCGTCTACGAGCAGTACTTC.